The clone carrying this T cell receptor (beta chain) came up many times. Antigen specificity is unknown. This sample is part of a study of beta chain features in type 1 diabetes. Broader study findings: Shortening that was moderate but significant affected the TCRB CDR3s of Type 1 diabetes patients in all four CD4+ subsets.

Expressed TCRB transcripts got sequenced, as all isolated RNA was reverse transcribed. The protocol was immunoSEQ multiplex PCR, while the TCRdb copy is restricted to in-frame clones and leaves out a portion. The sample has roughly 140,000 clones, about 8.5% seen once. The trim removed 7 bases at V and 7 bases at J, leaving 6 bases unmatched. Germline CDR1 is SQVTM and CDR2 is ANQGSEA. The CDR3 is 11 residues long. The rearrangement links TRBV29-1 to TRBJ1-2; 7 bases agree with TRBD1. The specimen was central memory CD4+ T cells from blood. This receptor was taken from a young man in good health. This CDR3 reads CSADRTGGYTF. CDR3 bases: TGCAGCGCCGACAGGACAGGTGGCTACACCTTC. Complete variable domain (other parts from reference TRBV29-1 and TRBJ1-2): SAVISQKPSRDICQRGTSLTIQCQVDSQVTMMFWYRQQPGQSLTLIATANQGSEATYESGFVIDKFPISRPNLTFSTLTVSNMSPEDSSIYLCSADRTGGYTFGSGTRLTVV.